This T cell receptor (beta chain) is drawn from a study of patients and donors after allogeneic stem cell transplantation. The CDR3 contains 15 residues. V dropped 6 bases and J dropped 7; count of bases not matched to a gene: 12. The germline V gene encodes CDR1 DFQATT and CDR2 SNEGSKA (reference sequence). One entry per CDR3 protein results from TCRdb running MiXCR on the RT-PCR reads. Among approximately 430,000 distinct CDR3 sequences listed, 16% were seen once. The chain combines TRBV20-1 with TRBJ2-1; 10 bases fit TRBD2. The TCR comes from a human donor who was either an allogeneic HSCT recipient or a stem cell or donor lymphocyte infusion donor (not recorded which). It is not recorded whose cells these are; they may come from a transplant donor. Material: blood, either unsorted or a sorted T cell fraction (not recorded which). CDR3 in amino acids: CSARDSGGASNEQFF. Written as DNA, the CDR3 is TGCAGTGCACGGGACAGCGGGGGGGCGAGTAATGAGCAGTTCTTC.